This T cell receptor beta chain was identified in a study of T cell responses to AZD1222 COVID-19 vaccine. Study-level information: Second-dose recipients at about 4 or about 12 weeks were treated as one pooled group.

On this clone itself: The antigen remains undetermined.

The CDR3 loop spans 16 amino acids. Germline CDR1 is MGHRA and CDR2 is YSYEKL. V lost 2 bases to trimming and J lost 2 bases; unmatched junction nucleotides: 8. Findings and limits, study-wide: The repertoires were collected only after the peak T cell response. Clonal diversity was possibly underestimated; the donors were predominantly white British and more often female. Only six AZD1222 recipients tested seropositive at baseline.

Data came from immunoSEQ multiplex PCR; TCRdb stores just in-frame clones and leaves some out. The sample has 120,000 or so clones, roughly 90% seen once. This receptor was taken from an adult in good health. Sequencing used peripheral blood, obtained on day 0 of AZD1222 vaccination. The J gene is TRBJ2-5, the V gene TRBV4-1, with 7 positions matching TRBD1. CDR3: CASSQLAGTEQETQYF. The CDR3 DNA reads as TGCGCCAGCAGCCAACTAGCCGGGACAGAACAAGAGACCCAGTACTTC.